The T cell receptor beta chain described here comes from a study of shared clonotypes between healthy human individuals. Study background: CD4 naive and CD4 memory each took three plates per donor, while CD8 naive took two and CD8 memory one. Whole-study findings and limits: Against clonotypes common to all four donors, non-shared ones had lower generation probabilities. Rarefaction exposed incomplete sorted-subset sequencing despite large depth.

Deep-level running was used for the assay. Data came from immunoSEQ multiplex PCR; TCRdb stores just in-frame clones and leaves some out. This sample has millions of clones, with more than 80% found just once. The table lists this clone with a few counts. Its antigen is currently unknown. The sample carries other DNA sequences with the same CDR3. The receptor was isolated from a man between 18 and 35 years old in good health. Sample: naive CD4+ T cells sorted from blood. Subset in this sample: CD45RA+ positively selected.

The CDR3 DNA follows: TGTGCCAGCAGTGAGGAGAGCACAGATACGCAGTATTTT. This gives the protein CASSEESTDTQYF. The chain joins TRBV2 to TRBJ2-3; D is uncertain. Germline CDR1 reads SNHLY; CDR2 reads FYNNEI. V lost 3 bases to trimming and J lost 0 bases, with 4 bases between them. The CDR3 covers 13 residues. Combining the CDR3 with reference TRBV2 and TRBJ2-3 gives the whole variable domain EPEVTQTPSHQVTQMGQEVILRCVPISNHLYFYWYRQILGQKVEFLVSFYNNEISEKSEIFDDQFSVERPDGSNFTLKIRSTKLEDSAMYFCASSEESTDTQYFGPGTRLTVL.